The clone carrying this T cell receptor (beta chain) was seen once. The antigen remains undetermined. Time point in this sample: recipient sample about 28 days before transplant, after cytoreduction. Germline CDR1 is SEHNR and CDR2 is FQNEAQ (reference sequence). The CDR3 consists of 15 residues. Trimming left V 5 bases short and J 3 bases short, with 14 bases between. The data originate from a study of T cell clonotyping in hematopoietic cell transplantation. About the study: Recipient samples before transplant were obtained post-cytoreduction. General observations from the study: After transplant, recipient diversity fell while pathologically expanded clonotypes grew through day 180.

Here immunoSEQ multiplex PCR was the method, and the copy in TCRdb shows in-frame clones only, minus some. The sample includes 35,000 to 50,000 clones, roughly 85% of them seen just once. The source is a man aged 60 to 75 with acute myeloid leukemia. Some clones in this sample may be carry-over from other donors' samples. The chain is built from TRBV7-9 and TRBJ2-1; D is unclear. The source material was peripheral blood mononuclear cells, sampled before stem cell transplant. The CDR3 here is CASSLGDPGYNEQFF. The CDR3 DNA follows: TGTGCCAGCAGCCTGGGTGATCCAGGCTACAATGAGCAGTTCTTC. Complete variable domain (other parts from reference TRBV7-9 and TRBJ2-1): DTGVSQNPRHKITKRGQNVTFRCDPISEHNRLYWYRQTLGQGPEFLTYFQNEAQLEKSRLLSDRFSAERPKGSFSTLEIQRTEQGDSAMYLCASSLGDPGYNEQFFGPGTRLTVL.